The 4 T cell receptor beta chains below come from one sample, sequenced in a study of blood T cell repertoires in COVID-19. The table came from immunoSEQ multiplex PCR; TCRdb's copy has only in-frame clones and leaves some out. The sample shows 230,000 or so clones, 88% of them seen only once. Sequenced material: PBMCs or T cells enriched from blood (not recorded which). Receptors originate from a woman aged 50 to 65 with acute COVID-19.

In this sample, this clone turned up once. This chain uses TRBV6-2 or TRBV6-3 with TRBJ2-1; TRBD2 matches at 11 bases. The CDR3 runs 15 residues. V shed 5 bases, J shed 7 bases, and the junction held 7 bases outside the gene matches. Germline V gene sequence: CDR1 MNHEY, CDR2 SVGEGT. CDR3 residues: CASSTRTSGSNEQFF. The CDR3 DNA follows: TGTGCCAGCAGTACAAGGACTAGCGGGTCGAATGAGCAGTTCTTC.

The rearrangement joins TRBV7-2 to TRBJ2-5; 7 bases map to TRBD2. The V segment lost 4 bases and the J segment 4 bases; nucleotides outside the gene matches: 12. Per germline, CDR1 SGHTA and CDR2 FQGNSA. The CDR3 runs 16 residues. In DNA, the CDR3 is TGTGCCAGCAGCTGGGGGGGGACTGTTAAAAGAGAGACCCAGTACTTC. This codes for CASSWGGTVKRETQYF.

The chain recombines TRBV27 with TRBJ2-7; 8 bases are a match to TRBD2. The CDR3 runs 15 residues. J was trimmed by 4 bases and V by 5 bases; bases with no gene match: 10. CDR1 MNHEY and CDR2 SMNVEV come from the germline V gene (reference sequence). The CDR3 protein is CASSLQASGLYEQYF. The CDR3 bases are TGTGCCAGCAGTCTACAGGCTAGCGGGTTGTACGAGCAGTACTTC.

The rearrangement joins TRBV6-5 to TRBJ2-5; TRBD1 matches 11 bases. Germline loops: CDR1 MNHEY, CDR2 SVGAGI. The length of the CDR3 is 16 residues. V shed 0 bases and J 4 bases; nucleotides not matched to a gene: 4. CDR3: CASSYSVGQGAETQYF. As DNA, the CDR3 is TGTGCCAGCAGTTACTCGGTTGGACAGGGGGCAGAGACCCAGTACTTC.